These 12 T cell receptor beta chains were all obtained from the same sample, sequenced in a study of neurological immune-mediated disorders. A single record per CDR3 protein comes from TCRdb applying MiXCR to the 5' RACE reads. Of approximately 50,000 distinct CDR3 sequences listed, roughly 3.8% are singletons. The sample was PBMCs. Every receptor here comes from a man aged 55 to 69 with multiple sclerosis.

This clonotype was detected ten times or more. The rearrangement joins TRBV20-1 to TRBJ2-1; 7 nucleotides agree with TRBD2. The CDR3 is 15 residues long. With V trimmed by 1 base and J by 4 bases, 7 bases remained unmatched. The germline V gene encodes CDR1 DFQATT and CDR2 SNEGSKA (reference sequence). The CDR3 loop reads CSARGDGGDYNEQFF. In nucleotides, the CDR3 is TGCAGTGCTAGAGGAGATGGGGGGGATTACAATGAGCAGTTCTTC.

This clonotype was detected ten times or more. J is TRBJ2-2 and V is TRBV20-1, with a tentative D call TRBD2 (5 bases). Germline assignment: CDR1 DFQATT and CDR2 SNEGSKA (reference sequence). Trimming took off 2 bases at V and 4 bases at J, with 14 bases between the two ends. The CDR3 extends over 15 amino acids. CDR3 in DNA: TGCAGTGCTAGACTCGCCCTCCGGGGCACCGGGGAGCTGTTTTTT. As protein: CSARLALRGTGELFF.

This clonotype was observed a handful of times. The chain employs TRBV12-3 or TRBV12-4 and TRBJ2-5, with no clear D. The CDR3 is 15 residues long. V gave up 6 bases and J gave up 2 bases, with 16 bases separating them. The chain's CDR3 is CASSKPSERQETQYF. CDR3 bases: TGTGCCAGCAGCAAACCCTCAGAGCGACAAGAGACCCAGTACTTC.

This clonotype has ten or more counts. The rearrangement links TRBV7-9 to TRBJ2-7; D is unclear. The V end was cut by 1 base, the J end by 2 bases, with 3 bases between. Germline assignment: CDR1 SEHNR and CDR2 FQNEAQ (reference sequence). The CDR3 spans 12 residues. DNA of the CDR3: TGTGCCAGCAGCTTAGATGCCTACGAGCAGTACTTC. Amino acids: CASSLDAYEQYF.

This clonotype was observed many times. This sequence joins TRBV27 and TRBJ1-1, with D possibly being TRBD1 (5 bases). Germline CDR1 and CDR2: MNHEY and SMNVEV (reference sequence). The germline V and J ends were trimmed by 0 bases and 2 bases, with 10 bases remaining between them. The CDR3 consists of 15 residues. The CDR3 DNA follows: TGTGCCAGCAGTTTATCGCCGGGACTTAACACTGAAGCTTTCTTT. Protein product: CASSLSPGLNTEAFF.

There are many counts of this clonotype. The chain joins TRBV18 to TRBJ1-1; D may be TRBD1 (6 bases). The CDR3 totals 13 residues. With 2 bases removed from V and 6 bases from J, the gap between germline ends came to 10 bases. CDR1 and CDR2 (germline): KGHSH, LQKENI. CDR3 sequence reads: CASSPSRTAEAFF. The DNA for the CDR3 is TGTGCCAGCTCACCATCAAGGACAGCTGAAGCTTTCTTT.

This clonotype was seen ten or more times. The chain joins TRBV29-1 to TRBJ2-7; TRBD1 might be the D (5 bases). Trimming removed 4 bases from V and 0 bases from J, with 10 bases in between. The germline V gene encodes CDR1 SQVTM and CDR2 ANQGSEA. The CDR3 extends over 13 amino acids. The CDR3 loop is CSVVSDNSYEQYF. CDR3 DNA: TGCAGCGTTGTGTCGGACAACTCCTACGAGCAGTACTTC.

This clonotype was seen many times. The V call is TRBV20-1, the J call TRBJ2-5; the D is unclear. V was shortened by 5 bases and J by 5 bases, with 15 bases between the two germline ends. CDR3 length: 13 amino acids. The germline CDR1 and CDR2 sequences are DFQATT and SNEGSKA (reference sequence). The chain's CDR3 is CSAALTPYETQYF. CDR3 in DNA: TGCAGTGCTGCCTTAACTCCGTATGAGACCCAGTACTTC.

This clonotype was observed many times. The rearrangement uses TRBV18 and TRBJ2-7; 8 nucleotides align to TRBD1. Germline V gene lookup returns CDR1 KGHSH and CDR2 LQKENI. The ends lost 3 bases at V and 3 bases at J; junction bases unmatched: 4. The CDR3 has 14 residues. CDR3 nucleotides: TGTGCCAGCTCACCCTGGGACAGGCACTACGAGCAGTACTTC. This translates into CASSPWDRHYEQYF. The full variable domain, its missing parts supplied by reference TRBV18 and TRBJ2-7, is NAGVMQNPRHLVRRRGQEARLRCSPMKGHSHVYWYRQLPEEGLKFMVYLQKENIIDESGMPKERFSAEFPKEGPSILRIQQVVRGDSAAYFCASSPWDRHYEQYFGPGTRLTVT.

This clonotype was seen a few times. V gene TRBV6-5 combines with J gene TRBJ2-1; tentatively, D is TRBD2 (5 bases). The CDR3 runs 13 residues. V was trimmed by 6 bases and J by 5 bases, leaving 11 bases between them. Germline V CDR1 and CDR2: MNHEY, SVGAGI. The CDR3 reads CASRRTTNNEQFF. The CDR3 DNA sequence: TGTGCCAGCAGGCGGACGACTAACAATGAGCAGTTCTTC.

This clonotype was detected many times. The rearrangement links TRBV7-9 to TRBJ2-2, with D perhaps TRBD1 or TRBD2 (5 bases each). Germline loops: CDR1 SEHNR, CDR2 FQNEAQ (reference sequence). The CDR3 length is 14 residues. V lost 5 bases, J lost 7 bases, and 14 bases lay in between. The CDR3 sequence: CASSLRDLIGELFF. The CDR3 nucleotides read TGTGCCAGCAGCCTCAGGGACCTCATCGGGGAGCTGTTTTTT.

In this sample, this clonotype turned up a few times. Compared with germline, one end of the junction differs, possibly owing to a read error. This chain uses TRBV20-1 with TRBJ1-5, with D perhaps TRBD1 (6 bases). The CDR3 extends over 12 amino acids. CDR1 is DFQATT and CDR2 is SNEGSKA in the germline V gene (reference sequence). CDR3 loop: CSATAGVQHQHF. CDR3 in DNA: TGCAGTGCTACAGCAGGGGTTCAGCACCAGCATTTT.